This T cell receptor beta chain was retrieved from a study of blood T cell repertoires in COVID-19. Study as a whole: COVID-19 samples collected from the United States, Italy and Spain covered acute and convalescent phases.

Sequenced by immunoSEQ multiplex PCR; TCRdb stores in-frame clones only, minus some. The sample holds roughly 50,000 clones, under 90% seen once. The CDR3 sequence is 17 residues long. V was pared by 0 bases and J by 2 bases, with 7 bases of the junction left unmatched. Germline values: CDR1 KGHSH, CDR2 LQKENI. Concerning this clone: Other DNA sequences in this sample translate to the same CDR3.

The source of this sequence is a human donor in a cohort sampled during active COVID-19. V and J are TRBV18 and TRBJ2-3; 8 nucleotides match TRBD2. The sample was peripheral blood. Written as DNA, the CDR3 is TGTGCCAGCTCACCACCAGGGCTAGCGGGTTCCACAGATACGCAGTATTTT. This encodes CASSPPGLAGSTDTQYF.